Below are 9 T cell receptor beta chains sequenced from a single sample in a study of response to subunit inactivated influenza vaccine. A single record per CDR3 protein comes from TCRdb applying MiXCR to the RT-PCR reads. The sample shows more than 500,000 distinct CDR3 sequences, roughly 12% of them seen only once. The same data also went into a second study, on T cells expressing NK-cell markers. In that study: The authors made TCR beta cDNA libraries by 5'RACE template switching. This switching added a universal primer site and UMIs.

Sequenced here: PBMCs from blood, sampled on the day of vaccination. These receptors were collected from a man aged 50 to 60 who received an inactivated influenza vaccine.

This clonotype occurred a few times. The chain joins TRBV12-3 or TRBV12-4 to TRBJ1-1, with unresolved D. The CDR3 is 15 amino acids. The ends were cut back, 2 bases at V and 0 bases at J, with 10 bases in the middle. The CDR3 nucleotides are TGTGCCAGCAGTTTAAGACCGACTTTGAACACTGAAGCTTTCTTT. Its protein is CASSLRPTLNTEAFF.

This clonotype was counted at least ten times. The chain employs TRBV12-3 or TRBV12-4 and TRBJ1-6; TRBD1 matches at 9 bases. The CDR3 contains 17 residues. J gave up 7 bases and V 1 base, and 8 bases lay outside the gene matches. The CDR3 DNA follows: TGTGCCAGCAGTTTAGTGTGGGGACAGGGTGTCAATTCACCCCTCCACTTT. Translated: CASSLVWGQGVNSPLHF.

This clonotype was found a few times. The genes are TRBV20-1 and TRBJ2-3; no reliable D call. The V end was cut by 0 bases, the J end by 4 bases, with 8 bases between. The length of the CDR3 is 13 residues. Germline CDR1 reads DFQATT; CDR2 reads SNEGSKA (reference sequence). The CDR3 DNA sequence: TGCAGTGCTAGAGACGCAATCTCAGATACGCAGTATTTT. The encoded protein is CSARDAISDTQYF.

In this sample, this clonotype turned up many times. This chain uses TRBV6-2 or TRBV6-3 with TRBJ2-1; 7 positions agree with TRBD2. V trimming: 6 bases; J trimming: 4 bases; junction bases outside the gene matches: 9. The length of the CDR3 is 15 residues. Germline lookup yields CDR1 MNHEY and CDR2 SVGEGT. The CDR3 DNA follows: TGTGCCAGCAGCCTCGAAGGTAGCGGGTACAATGAGCAGTTCTTC. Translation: CASSLEGSGYNEQFF.

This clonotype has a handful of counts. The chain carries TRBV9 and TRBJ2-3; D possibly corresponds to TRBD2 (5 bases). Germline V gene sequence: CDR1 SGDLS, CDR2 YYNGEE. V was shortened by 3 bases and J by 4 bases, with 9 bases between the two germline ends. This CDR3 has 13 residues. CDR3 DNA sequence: TGTGCCAGCAGCGGAGGGTCCCCAGATACGCAGTATTTT. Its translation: CASSGGSPDTQYF.

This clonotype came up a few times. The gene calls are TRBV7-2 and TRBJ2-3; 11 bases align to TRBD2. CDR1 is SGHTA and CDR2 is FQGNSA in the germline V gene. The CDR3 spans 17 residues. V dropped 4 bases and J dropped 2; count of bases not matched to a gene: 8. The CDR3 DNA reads TGTGCCAGCAGCTCTCGTGGTAGCGGGGGGGCCACAGATACGCAGTATTTT. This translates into CASSSRGSGGATDTQYF.

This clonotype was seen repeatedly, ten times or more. The CDR3 reads CASSWMTVQETQYF. Written as DNA, the CDR3 is TGCGCCAGCAGCTGGATGACGGTCCAAGAGACCCAGTACTTC. The chain combines TRBV5-1 with TRBJ2-5; D remains unclear. Trimming stripped 3 bases from V and 1 base from J, with 10 bases between. Germline V gene data show CDR1 as SGHRS and CDR2 as YFSETQ. The CDR3 loop spans 14 amino acids.

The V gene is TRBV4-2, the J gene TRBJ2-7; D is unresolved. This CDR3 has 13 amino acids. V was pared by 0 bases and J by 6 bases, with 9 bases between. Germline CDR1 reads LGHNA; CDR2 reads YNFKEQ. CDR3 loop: CASSQEDKGEQYF. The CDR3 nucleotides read TGTGCCAGCAGCCAAGAAGACAAGGGCGAGCAGTACTTC.

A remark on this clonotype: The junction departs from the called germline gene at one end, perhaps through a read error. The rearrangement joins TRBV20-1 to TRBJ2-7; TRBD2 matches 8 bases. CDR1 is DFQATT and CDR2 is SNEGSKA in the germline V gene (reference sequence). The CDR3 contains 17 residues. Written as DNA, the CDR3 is TGCTGTGCTAGAGCCAGTGGCCGGGAGGGCTACTCCTACGAGCAGTACTTC. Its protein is CCARASGREGYSYEQYF.